This passage covers 24 T cell receptor beta chains from one sample sequenced in a study of a mutant IDH1 vaccine in newly diagnosed glioma. Indicated time point: baseline, week 1 (first vaccination visit). The treatment is: pre-vaccination baseline after standard-of-care therapy. Only in-frame clones appear in the TCRdb table, and some are missing; sequencing was by immunoSEQ multiplex PCR. The data hold approximately 35,000 clones, with 80% to 90% observed a single time. The source was PBMCs, collected from a glioma patient treated with radiotherapy, temozolomide or both. These receptor sequences come from a woman between 35 and 50 years old with glioma.

The J gene is TRBJ1-5, the V gene TRBV7-2; D remains unclear. This CDR3 comprises 14 residues. The V end lost 2 bases, the J end lost 3 bases, and 8 bases lay between the germline ends. CDR1 is SGHTA, CDR2 FQGNSA, per germline. CDR3 bases: TGTGCCAGCAGCTTATGGCTGGACAATCAGCCCCAGCATTTT. Translating it yields CASSLWLDNQPQHF.

The rearrangement joins TRBV30 to TRBJ1-5; D is possibly TRBD1 (5 bases). The V end was cut by 2 bases, the J end by 9 bases, with 11 bases between. This CDR3 is built from 12 residues. From germline, CDR1 is GTSNPN and CDR2 SVGIG (reference sequence). The CDR3 nucleotides are TGTGCCTGGAGTAGAGGGGTCTCGCCCCAGCATTTT. Residues: CAWSRGVSPQHF.

V usage is TRBV29-1 and J usage is TRBJ2-7; 12 bases fit TRBD2. V gave up 6 bases and J gave up 1 base; unmatched junction bases: 4. In germline, CDR1 is SQVTM, CDR2 ANQGSEA. There are 14 residues in the CDR3. CDR3 in amino acids: CSVSGTSGSYEQYF. The CDR3 DNA sequence: TGCAGCGTCTCCGGGACTAGCGGGTCCTACGAGCAGTACTTC.

The CDR3 sequence: CASSQDLRVRSQHF. As DNA, the CDR3 is TGCGCCAGCAGCCAAGATCTTCGGGTTAGGTCCCAGCATTTT. The chain links TRBV4-3 to TRBJ1-5; the D is unclear. CDR1 LGHNA and CDR2 YSLEER come from the germline V gene. V lost 0 bases and J 11 bases, leaving 14 bases between the germline ends. This CDR3 spans 14 amino acids.

J is TRBJ2-7 and V is TRBV4-2, with D possibly TRBD2 on 6 matching bases. The CDR3 is made up of 16 amino acids. V lost 0 bases to trimming and J lost 8 bases, with 20 bases between them. Germline V CDR1 and CDR2: LGHNA, YNFKEQ. The CDR3 loop is CASSQERFGTQYKQYF. Here the CDR3 DNA reads TGTGCCAGCAGCCAAGAAAGGTTCGGGACTCAGTACAAGCAGTACTTC.

J is TRBJ2-7 and V is TRBV5-5; D uncertain. V lost 2 bases and J lost 6, with 9 bases in between. Germline lookup yields CDR1 SGHKS and CDR2 YYEKEE (reference sequence). The CDR3 loop spans 12 amino acids. The CDR3 DNA reads TGTGCCAGCAGCTTCGGACGTGGCGAGCAGTACTTC. It is translated as CASSFGRGEQYF. The variable domain in full, with the rest retrieved from reference TRBV5-5 and TRBJ2-7, is DAGVTQSPTHLIKTRGQQVTLRCSPISGHKSVSWYQQVLGQGPQFIFQYYEKEERGRGNFPDRFSARQFPNYSSELNVNALLLGDSALYLCASSFGRGEQYFGPGTRLTVT.

The chain carries TRBV6-6 and TRBJ1-4; D unclear. The CDR3 totals 13 residues. Trimming cost V 6 bases and J 5 bases, with 10 bases left between them. Looked up from germline, CDR1 is MNHNY and CDR2 is SVGAGI (reference sequence). As DNA, the CDR3 is TGTGCCAGCAGCCGTGACGGCAATGAAAAACTGTTTTTT. Its protein product is CASSRDGNEKLFF.

This clone was found a few times. The V and J genes are TRBV5-4 and TRBJ1-6; possibly TRBD1 for D (5 bases). The V end lost 0 bases, the J end lost 11 bases, and 12 bases lay between the germline ends. CDR1 and CDR2 (germline): SGHNT, YYREEE (reference sequence). CDR3 length equals 14 residues. DNA of the CDR3: TGTGCCAGCAGCTTGGAGCAGGGCTATCCACCCCTCCACTTT. This gives the protein CASSLEQGYPPLHF.

This chain connects TRBV25-1 to TRBJ2-1; D perhaps matches TRBD2 (6 bases). The CDR3 runs 14 residues. CDR1 is MGHDK and CDR2 is SYGVNS in the germline V gene. Trimming stripped 5 bases from V and 10 bases from J, with 18 bases between. The CDR3: CASSPPTSSFEQFF. The CDR3 DNA sequence: TGTGCCAGCAGTCCCCCAACTAGCAGTTTCGAGCAGTTCTTC.

The genes are TRBV7-8 and TRBJ1-5, with D possibly TRBD1 on 6 matching bases. V shed 4 bases and J shed 14 bases, with 15 bases lying between them. The CDR3 runs 12 residues. Germline V gene data show CDR1 as SGHVS and CDR2 as FQNEAQ. The CDR3 region is CASSSRGGVKHF. CDR3 nucleotide sequence: TGTGCCAGCAGCTCCAGAGGGGGTGTCAAGCATTTT.

This rearrangement joins TRBV2 to TRBJ2-4, with 7 bases aligning to TRBD1. The V gene's germline CDR1 is SNHLY and CDR2 FYNNEI. V lost 4 bases and J lost 0; bases outside the gene matches: 6. CDR3 length: 16 residues. CDR3 sequence reads: CASSAPGQLAKNIQYF. In nucleotides, the CDR3 is TGTGCCAGCAGTGCACCGGGACAGCTAGCCAAAAACATTCAGTACTTC.

The chain uses TRBV6-1 and TRBJ2-5; TRBD1 aligns across 7 bases. Germline assignment: CDR1 MNHNS and CDR2 SASEGT. The CDR3 has 13 residues. With 7 bases clipped from V and 2 bases from J, the junction kept 4 bases outside the gene matches. The CDR3 spells CASNRQGQETQYF. DNA for the CDR3: TGTGCCAGCAATAGACAGGGACAAGAGACCCAGTACTTC.

V usage is TRBV5-4 and J usage is TRBJ2-5; tentative D call: TRBD1 (6 bases). The CDR3 sequence is 14 residues long. V was clipped by 4 bases and J by 0 bases, with 10 bases between them. Germline assignment: CDR1 SGHNT and CDR2 YYREEE (reference sequence). The CDR3 bases are TGTGCCAGCAGCCTAAGGACAGACCAAGAGACCCAGTACTTC. Encoded protein: CASSLRTDQETQYF.

V is TRBV6-5 and J is TRBJ1-1; no clear D gene. CDR1 is MNHEY, CDR2 SVGAGI, per germline. Trimming pared 10 bases from V and 4 bases from J, leaving 22 bases between. The CDR3 is 15 amino acids. CDR3 protein: CATAFRGTEVTEAFF. The CDR3 nucleotides are TGTGCCACCGCATTTCGGGGTACAGAGGTCACTGAAGCTTTCTTT.

The chain links TRBV28 to TRBJ2-7; 8 bases line up with TRBD1. This CDR3 comprises 14 residues. Per germline, CDR1 MDHEN and CDR2 SYDVKM. With V trimmed by 11 bases and J by 9 bases, 18 bases remained unmatched. The CDR3 loop is CACTTGQVALVQYF. In DNA form, the CDR3 reads TGTGCCTGCACTACGGGACAGGTGGCCTTAGTGCAGTACTTC.

In this sample, this clone turned up a few times. The rearrangement joins TRBV27 to TRBJ1-5, with D perhaps matching TRBD1 (6 bases). CDR3 length equals 16 residues. Germline-derived CDR1 and CDR2 are MNHEY and SMNVEV (reference sequence). Deletions cut 5 bases from V and 3 bases from J, with 17 bases between. The CDR3 sequence is CASSDQGYGSNQPQHF. The CDR3 bases are TGTGCCAGCAGTGATCAGGGGTATGGTTCCAATCAGCCCCAGCATTTT.

This clone has a single count. The chain recombines TRBV4-3 with TRBJ2-7; TRBD2 aligns across 10 bases. Per germline, CDR1 LGHNA and CDR2 YSLEER. The V segment lost 5 bases and the J segment 0 bases; nucleotides outside the gene matches: 4. This CDR3 is 15 amino acids long. Here the CDR3 reads CASSAGLASSYEQYF. The CDR3 DNA reads as TGCGCCAGCAGCGCGGGACTAGCGAGCTCCTACGAGCAGTACTTC.

The chain has TRBV7-8 and TRBJ1-4; D gene unclear. V shed 1 base and J shed 12 bases, with 12 bases lying between them. The CDR3 sequence is 13 residues long. Germline CDR1 and CDR2: SGHVS and FQNEAQ. CDR3 sequence reads: CASSLVATAELFF. The CDR3 coding sequence is TGTGCCAGCAGCTTAGTTGCCACGGCGGAACTGTTTTTT.

This clone has only a few counts. This rearrangement joins TRBV10-3 to TRBJ2-7; no clear D gene. Germline lookup yields CDR1 ENHRY and CDR2 SYGVKD. The V gene lost 6 bases and the J gene lost 4 bases, with 13 bases spanning the gap. This CDR3 spans 13 amino acids. CDR3 residues: CAIRKGIGYEQYF. The CDR3 nucleotides read TGTGCCATCAGGAAGGGTATTGGATACGAGCAGTACTTC.

The chain employs TRBV30 and TRBJ1-3; D is possibly TRBD1 (5 bases). Trimming removed 5 bases from V and 2 bases from J, with 13 bases in between. The V gene's germline CDR1 is GTSNPN and CDR2 SVGIG (reference sequence). The CDR3 sequence is 14 residues long. As DNA, the CDR3 is TGTGCCTGGGCAGGGAATTCGGCTGGAAACACCATATATTTT. The encoded protein is CAWAGNSAGNTIYF.

This clone was seen only a few times. The chain uses TRBV4-1 and TRBJ1-1, with D unclear. V was trimmed by 1 base and J by 2 bases, leaving 5 bases between them. The germline V gene encodes CDR1 MGHRA and CDR2 YSYEKL. The CDR3 length is 13 residues. This CDR3 reads CASSQVSNTEAFF. CDR3 in DNA: TGCGCCAGCAGCCAAGTTAGTAACACTGAAGCTTTCTTT.

This rearrangement joins TRBV25-1 to TRBJ1-2; D is uncertain. The V end lost 3 bases, the J end lost 8 bases, and 7 bases lay between the germline ends. The CDR3 loop spans 11 amino acids. Germline V gene sequence: CDR1 MGHDK, CDR2 SYGVNS. The CDR3 DNA follows: TGTGCCAGCAGTGATCCGCGGGGCTACACCTTC. Protein sequence: CASSDPRGYTF.

The CDR3 here is CASSLDRKNYGYTF. CDR3 coding DNA: TGTGCCAGCAGCTTAGACCGCAAGAACTATGGCTACACCTTC. The gene calls are TRBV7-8 and TRBJ1-2; no clear D. Trimming left V 1 base short and J 2 bases short, with 8 bases between. The CDR3 length is 14 residues. In germline, CDR1 is SGHVS, CDR2 FQNEAQ.

This clone was counted a single time. The rearrangement links TRBV6-5 to TRBJ1-4; perhaps TRBD1 as D (5 bases). Looked up from germline, CDR1 is MNHEY and CDR2 is SVGAGI. V lost 7 bases and J lost 8, with 14 bases in between. This CDR3 comprises 13 residues. The CDR3 is CASTSGFGEKLFF. As DNA, the CDR3 is TGTGCCAGCACCTCAGGGTTTGGGGAAAAACTGTTTTTT.